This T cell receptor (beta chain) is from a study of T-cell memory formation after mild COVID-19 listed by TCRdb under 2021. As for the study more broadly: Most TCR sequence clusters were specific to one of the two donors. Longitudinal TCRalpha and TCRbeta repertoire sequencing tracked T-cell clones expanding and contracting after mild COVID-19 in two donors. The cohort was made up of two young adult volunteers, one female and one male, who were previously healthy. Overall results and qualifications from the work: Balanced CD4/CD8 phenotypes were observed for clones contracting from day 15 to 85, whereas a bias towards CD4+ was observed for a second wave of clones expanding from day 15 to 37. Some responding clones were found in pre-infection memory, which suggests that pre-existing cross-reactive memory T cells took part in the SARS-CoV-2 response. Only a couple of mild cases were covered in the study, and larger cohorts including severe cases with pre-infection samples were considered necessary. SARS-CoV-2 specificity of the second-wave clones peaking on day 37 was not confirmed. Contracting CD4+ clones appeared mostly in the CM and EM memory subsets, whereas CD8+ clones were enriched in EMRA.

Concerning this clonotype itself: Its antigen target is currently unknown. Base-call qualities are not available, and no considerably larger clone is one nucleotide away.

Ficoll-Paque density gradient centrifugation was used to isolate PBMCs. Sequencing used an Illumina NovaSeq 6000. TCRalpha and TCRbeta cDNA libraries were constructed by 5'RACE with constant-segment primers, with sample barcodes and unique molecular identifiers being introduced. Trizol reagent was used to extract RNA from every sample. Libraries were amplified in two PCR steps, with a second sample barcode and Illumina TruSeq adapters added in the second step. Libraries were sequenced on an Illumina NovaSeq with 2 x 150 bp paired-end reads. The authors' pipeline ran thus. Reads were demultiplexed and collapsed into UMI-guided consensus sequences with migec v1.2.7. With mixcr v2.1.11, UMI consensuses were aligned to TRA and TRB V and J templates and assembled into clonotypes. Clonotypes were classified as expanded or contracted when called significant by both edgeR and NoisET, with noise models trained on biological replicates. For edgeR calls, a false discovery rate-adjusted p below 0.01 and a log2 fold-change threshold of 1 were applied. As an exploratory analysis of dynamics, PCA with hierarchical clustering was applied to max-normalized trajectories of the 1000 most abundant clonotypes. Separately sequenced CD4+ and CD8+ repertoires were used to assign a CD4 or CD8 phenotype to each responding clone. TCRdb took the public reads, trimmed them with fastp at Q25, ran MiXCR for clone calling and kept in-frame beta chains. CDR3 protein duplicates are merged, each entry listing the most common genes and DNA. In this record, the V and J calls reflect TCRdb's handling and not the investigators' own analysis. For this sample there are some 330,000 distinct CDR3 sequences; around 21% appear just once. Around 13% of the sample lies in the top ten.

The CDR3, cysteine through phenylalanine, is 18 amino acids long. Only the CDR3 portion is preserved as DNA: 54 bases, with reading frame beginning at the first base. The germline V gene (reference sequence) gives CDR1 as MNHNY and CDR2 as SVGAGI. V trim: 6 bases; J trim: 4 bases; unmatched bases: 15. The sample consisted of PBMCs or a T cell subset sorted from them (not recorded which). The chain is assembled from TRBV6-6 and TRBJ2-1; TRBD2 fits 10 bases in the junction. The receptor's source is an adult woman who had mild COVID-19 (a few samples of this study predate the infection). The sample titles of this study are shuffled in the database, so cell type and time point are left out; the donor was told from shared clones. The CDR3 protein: CASSHSPPIAGGYNEQFF. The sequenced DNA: TGTGCCAGCAGCCACTCTCCCCCCATAGCGGGAGGTTACAATGAGCAGTTCTTC.